The rows below give T cell receptor beta chains drawn from one sample of a study of T cell responses to AZD1222 COVID-19 vaccine. Data came from immunoSEQ multiplex PCR; TCRdb stores just in-frame clones and leaves some out. Among 100,000 to 150,000 clones listed, approximately 90% were seen once. Sequenced material: peripheral blood, taken on day 0 of AZD1222 vaccination. The receptors stem from an adult in good health. The CDR3 runs from the conserved cysteine through the conserved F or W. D genes are given only for firm matches. Clone size is given for some rows only: seen once, a few or many times, or a class if the clone is expanded.

TRBJ2-1 . TRBD2 TRBV27 TGTGCCAGCACTCCCGGGGGGGCCGTCTACAATGAGCAGTTCTTC CASTPGGAVYNEQFF
TRBJ2-3 . . TRBV10-3 TGTGCCATCAGTGGTAGCGATCAAGATACGCAGTATTTT CAISGSDQDTQYF
TRBJ2-3 . . TRBV5-1 TGCGCCAGCAGCTTGTTGGGTGGCAGCACAGATACGCAGTATTTT CASSLLGGSTDTQYF
TRBJ2-1 . . TRBV28 TGTGCCAGCAGTTCGCCCGGGACTGACTATTACAATGAGCAGTTCTTC CASSSPGTDYYNEQFF
TRBJ1-1 once . TRBV18 TGTGCCAGCTCACTCGGCACCAACACTGAAGCTTTCTTT CASSLGTNTEAFF
TRBJ1-4 . . TRBV28 TGTGCCACGTTGGAGGCAGCAACTAATGAAAAACTGTTTTTT CATLEAATNEKLFF
TRBJ1-1 . . TRBV12-3/TRBV12-4 TGTGCCAGCAGTTTCACGGGGAACACTGAAGCTTTCTTT CASSFTGNTEAFF
TRBJ1-5 . . TRBV18 TGTGCCAGCTCACCGACAGATAGTCAAAATCAGCCCCAGCATTTT CASSPTDSQNQPQHF
TRBJ2-7 . . TRBV4-1 TGCGCCAGCAGCCAAGAATGGTCTGGAAGGTCCTACGAGCAGTACTTC CASSQEWSGRSYEQYF
TRBJ2-7 once TRBD1 TRBV11-1 TGTGCCAGCAGCCCCGGGACAGGGTTTCACGAGCAGTACTTC CASSPGTGFHEQYF
TRBJ1-2 once TRBD1 TRBV7-9 TGTGCCAGCAGCTTAGAGGAGTGGACAGGCGGGAACTATGGCTACACCTTC CASSLEEWTGGNYGYTF
TRBJ1-2 . TRBD1 TRBV28 TGTGCCAGCAGTTGGACAGGGAAATATAACTATGGCTACACCTTC CASSWTGKYNYGYTF
TRBJ2-2 . TRBD1 TRBV14 TGTGCCAGCAGCCAAGATGAAGAACGGACAGGGGGTATCGGGGAGCTGTTTTTT CASSQDEERTGGIGELFF
TRBJ1-4 . . TRBV19 TGTGCCAGTAGTATACAGGGCGCAACTAATGAAAAACTGTTTTTT CASSIQGATNEKLFF
TRBJ2-7 . . TRBV6-2/TRBV6-3 TGTGCCAGCAGTTCTCCTTCACTAGCTTACGAGCAGTACTTC CASSSPSLAYEQYF
TRBJ1-5 . . TRBV30 TGTGCCTGGAGTGTTCACAGAAGCAATCAGCCCCAGCATTTT CAWSVHRSNQPQHF
TRBJ1-3 once TRBD1 TRBV19 TGTGCCAGTAGTACGACAGGGAGCGGATTCTCTGGAAACACCATATATTTT CASSTTGSGFSGNTIYF
TRBJ2-4 once . TRBV12-5 TGTGCCTTCAGGTGCGTAGCCAAAAACATTCAGTACTTC CAFRCVAKNIQYF
TRBJ2-3 . . TRBV7-9 TGTGCCAGCAGCCCCGACGCAGATACGCAGTATTTT CASSPDADTQYF
TRBJ1-1 . . TRBV3-1/TRBV3-2 TGTGCCAGCAGCCCACACATGGGGGGGGACACTGAAGCTTTCTTT CASSPHMGGDTEAFF
TRBJ1-6 . . TRBV11-2 TGTGCCAGCAGCTTAGATCGGGATTCACCCCTCCACTTT CASSLDRDSPLHF
TRBJ2-4 few . TRBV6-2/TRBV6-3 TGTGCCAGCAGTTACAGGGGGTTAAACATTCAGTACTTC CASSYRGLNIQYF
TRBJ2-7 . . TRBV28 TGTGCCAGCAGTTCCAGGTCGCGGGGTGAGTTTTACGAGCAGTACTTC CASSSRSRGEFYEQYF
TRBJ1-2 few . TRBV29-1 TGCAGCGTCGCCTTACAGGGCGTAACCAATGGCTACACCTTC CSVALQGVTNGYTF
TRBJ2-2 . TRBD2 TRBV7-9 TGTGCCAGCAGCGCTCCGGGACTAGCGTCCGGGGAGCTGTTTTTT CASSAPGLASGELFF
TRBJ2-7 . . TRBV19 TGTGCCAGTAGTATAGGTCAGCTGGGCTACGAGCAGTACTTC CASSIGQLGYEQYF
TRBJ2-3 . TRBD2 TRBV7-2 TGTGCCAGCAGCTTAGGTCTAGCGGGGGGGCCCGCAGATACGCAGTATTTT CASSLGLAGGPADTQYF
TRBJ1-5 . . TRBV21-1 TGTGCCAGCAGCAGGGACAGGGACAATCAGCCCCAGCATTTT CASSRDRDNQPQHF
TRBJ2-5 . . TRBV5-6 TGTGCCAGCAGCTTGGCGGGGTCGGCAGGGGAAGAGACCCAGTACTTC CASSLAGSAGEETQYF
TRBJ1-4 . . TRBV4-3 TGCGCCAGCAGCCAAGAGGGCTATAATGAAAAACTGTTTTTT CASSQEGYNEKLFF
TRBJ2-2 . . TRBV27 TGTGCCAGCAGTTATAATAGCGGCGATCTCCGGGAGCTGTTTTTT CASSYNSGDLRELFF
TRBJ1-4 . . TRBV14 TGTGCCAGCAGCCAAGTACAGGAGGGGGAAAAACTGTTTTTT CASSQVQEGEKLFF
TRBJ1-5 . . TRBV12-3/TRBV12-4 TGTGCCAGCAGTTGGTTTGTTGGGCAGCCCCAGCATTTT CASSWFVGQPQHF
TRBJ1-1 . . TRBV6-5 TGTGCCAGCAGTTACGGCAGGGTTTTTACTGAAGCTTTCTTT CASSYGRVFTEAFF
TRBJ1-4 . TRBD1 TRBV15 TGTGCCACCAGCAGGGAGGGGGCGGGCGGTGAAAAACTGTTTTTT CATSREGAGGEKLFF
TRBJ1-1 . . TRBV28 TGTGCCAGCAGTTTGGAGGGGAGTCGGGCTTTCTTT CASSLEGSRAFF
TRBJ2-5 . . TRBV10-3 TGTGCCATCAGTAGTTTGGGGGGGGCCGAGGAGACCCAGTACTTC CAISSLGGAEETQYF
TRBJ1-2 . TRBD1 TRBV19 TGTGCCAGTAGTACTACAGGGGGTTCAGGCTACACCTTC CASSTTGGSGYTF
TRBJ2-3 . . TRBV5-6 TGTGCCAGCAGCTTGGCTGGGACCGCGACGCAGTATTTT CASSLAGTATQYF
TRBJ1-2 once . TRBV24-1 TGTGCCACCAGTGACCCAACAACAAACTATGGCTACACCTTC CATSDPTTNYGYTF
TRBJ2-2 . . TRBV10-2 TGCGCCAGCGGGGTAGTGTCCGGGGAGCTGTTTTTT CASGVVSGELFF
TRBJ2-1 . TRBD2 TRBV3-1/TRBV3-2 TGTGCCAGCAGCCGTAGCGGGGGGAATGAGCAGTTCTTC CASSRSGGNEQFF
TRBJ1-1 . TRBD1 TRBV7-2 TGTGCCAGCAGCTTAGCTGCAGGGGGGGGGACTGAAGCTTTCTTT CASSLAAGGGTEAFF
TRBJ1-5 . . TRBV28 TGTGCCAGCTGGGGGTCAGGGGAAAATCAGCCCCAGCATTTT CASWGSGENQPQHF
TRBJ2-1 . TRBD2 TRBV24-1 TGTGCCACCAGTGATTTTAAGGGCTCGACTAGCGGGGGGGCCTTAGATGAGCAGTTCTTC CATSDFKGSTSGGALDEQFF
TRBJ1-5 . . TRBV7-2 TGTGCCAGCAGCCGGAGTCAGGATCAGCCCCAGCATTTT CASSRSQDQPQHF
TRBJ1-4 . . TRBV9 TGTGCCAGCAGCCCGGGGGCTGTGGAAAAACTGTTTTTT CASSPGAVEKLFF
TRBJ1-1 . . TRBV7-7 TGTGCTAGCAGCTTAAGACTAAACACTGAAGCTTTCTTT CASSLRLNTEAFF
TRBJ2-5 . TRBD1 TRBV28 TGTGCCAGCAGCCTGGGACAGTTACAAGAGACCCAGTACTTC CASSLGQLQETQYF
TRBJ1-1 . TRBD1 TRBV30 TGTGCCTGGGGGAGGCCCGGGACAGGGGGCCTGAACACTGAAGCTTTCTTT CAWGRPGTGGLNTEAFF
TRBJ1-6 . . TRBV5-1 TGCGCCAGCAGCACCAGTGCGGGAGGGTTAGGTTCACCCCTCCACTTT CASSTSAGGLGSPLHF
TRBJ2-2 few TRBD2 TRBV6-1 TGTGCCAGCAGTGAAAGCCTAGCGGGGGGTCCCGGGGAGCTGTTTTTT CASSESLAGGPGELFF
TRBJ2-1 . TRBD2 TRBV18 TGTGCCAGCTCACCACAGGGGACTAGCGGACATGAGCAGTTCTTC CASSPQGTSGHEQFF
TRBJ1-5 . TRBD1 TRBV11-2 TGTGCCAGCAGCACCGGGACAGGGGGCCGACAGCCCCAGCATTTT CASSTGTGGRQPQHF